This T cell receptor (beta chain) was identified during a study of PD-1 blockade in mismatch repair-deficient tumors. Study-wide background: Enrolled about 2012-2016, patients had progressing, pretreated mismatch repair-deficient cancers of about a dozen types. Study results and limitations: After pembrolizumab, tumor-resident clones rose rapidly, then generally contracted before radiologic responses.

Trimming at V came to 1 base and at J to 3 bases, leaving 8 bases not matched to a gene. Germline CDR1 reads SGHVS; CDR2 reads FNYEAQ. The CDR3 loop spans 17 amino acids. Mismatch repair deficiency was confirmed in all patients, by PCR or immunohistochemistry. TCR sequencing covered a few patients who responded to pembrolizumab. Libraries were prepared by immunoSEQ multiplex PCR; TCRdb keeps only in-frame clonotypes and omits some of them. Among 100,000 or so clones listed, over 75% were seen once. Details on this clone: The antigen is unknown.

The sequence derives from an adult with mismatch repair-deficient cancer. The chain links TRBV7-6 to TRBJ2-1; 8 positions match TRBD2. The material sequenced was peripheral blood, taken 36 weeks after starting pembrolizumab. The CDR3 DNA reads TGTGCCAGCAGCTTAGTCTCGCTAGCGGGCCACTACAATGAGCAGTTCTTC. This encodes CASSLVSLAGHYNEQFF.